Following are 30 T cell receptor beta chains from one sample sequenced in a study of post-analysis software for immune sequencing data. The library was made from cDNA and included unique molecular identifiers. TCRdb reprocessed the PCR reads via MiXCR and lists one record per CDR3 protein. The sample has 650,000 to 850,000 distinct CDR3 sequences; roughly 50% are singletons. Study observations and caveats: The five TRBV segments detected at higher frequency in patients than in controls included TRBV5-6, TRBV5-1 and TRBV20-1.

No antigen has been assigned to these receptors. The sample was blood. All receptors derive from a girl aged 5 to 17 with multiple sclerosis.

This clonotype showed up just a few times. The DNA of the CDR3 is TGCAGTGCTAGTGGTCAGCCGGGGGATGGCTACACCTTC. Protein product: CSASGQPGDGYTF. The chain uses TRBV20-1 and TRBJ1-2; D might be TRBD1 (5 bases). The CDR3 has 13 residues. CDR1 and CDR2 from the germline V gene are DFQATT and SNEGSKA (reference sequence). V lost 3 bases and J 6 bases, leaving 14 bases between the germline ends.

V usage is TRBV29-1 and J usage is TRBJ1-4; D not certain. Looked up from germline, CDR1 is SQVTM and CDR2 is ANQGSEA. This CDR3 is built from 11 residues. Trimming took off 3 bases at V and 10 bases at J, with 9 bases between the two ends. The CDR3 DNA is TGCAGCGTTGACAGAGTTGGAAAACTGTTTTTT. Translating gives CSVDRVGKLFF.

The CDR3 is CASSAGTSGIYEQYF. The CDR3 DNA sequence: TGTGCCAGCAGTGCCGGGACTAGCGGGATCTACGAGCAGTACTTC. This chain uses TRBV6-6 with TRBJ2-7, with TRBD2 identical over 13 bases. CDR3 size: 15 residues. J lost 3 bases, V lost 5 bases, and 4 bases had no gene match. Per germline, CDR1 MNHNY and CDR2 SVGAGI (reference sequence).

This clonotype appeared a few times. The chain carries TRBV27 and TRBJ2-1; 7 bases map to TRBD2. V shed 6 bases and J 8 bases; nucleotides not matched to a gene: 7. Per germline, CDR1 MNHEY and CDR2 SMNVEV (reference sequence). CDR3 length: 13 residues. The CDR3 nucleotides read TGTGCCAGCAGCAACTGGGAGGGCTATGAGCAGTTCTTC. Protein: CASSNWEGYEQFF.

V is TRBV27 and J is TRBJ2-4; unclear D gene. The CDR3 runs 16 residues. Trimming took off 5 bases at V and 0 bases at J, with 14 bases between the two ends. Looked up from germline, CDR1 is MNHEY and CDR2 is SMNVEV (reference sequence). The CDR3 nucleotides are TGTGCCAGCAGTCCCATAAGAGTTCTAGCCAAAAACATTCAGTACTTC. Its translation is CASSPIRVLAKNIQYF.

As DNA, the CDR3 is TGTGCCAGCAGTTACTCGAACCAGGGCGTCACTGAAGCTTTCTTT. As protein: CASSYSNQGVTEAFF. The chain joins TRBV6-6 to TRBJ1-1, with a tentative D call TRBD1 (5 bases). The germline CDR1 and CDR2 sequences are MNHNY and SVGAGI (reference sequence). The V and J ends lost 0 bases and 4 bases respectively, with 12 bases between them. CDR3 length equals 15 residues.

The V call is TRBV7-8, the J call TRBJ2-7; D is possibly TRBD2 (7 bases). The CDR3 extends over 15 amino acids. V was pared by 7 bases and J by 0 bases, with 16 bases between. Germline lookup yields CDR1 SGHVS and CDR2 FQNEAQ. The CDR3 region has the DNA TGTGCCAGCAACTCCGGGGGGCTGGGCTCCTACGAGCAGTACTTC. Residues: CASNSGGLGSYEQYF.

This clonotype has more than one count but fewer than ten. CDR3 region: CASSLVAGQGETQYF. The CDR3 nucleotides are TGTGCCAGCAGCTTAGTGGCGGGGCAGGGAGAGACCCAGTACTTC. V gene TRBV7-2 combines with J gene TRBJ2-5; TRBD2 is a possible D gene (6 bases). The germline V gene has CDR1 SGHTA and CDR2 FQGNSA. The length of the CDR3 is 15 residues. V dropped 1 base and J dropped 4 bases, with 13 bases sitting between them.

The gene calls are TRBV10-3 and TRBJ2-1; a possible D gene is TRBD1 (5 bases). Deletions cut 7 bases from V and 7 bases from J, with 8 bases between. The CDR3 contains 11 residues. Per germline, CDR1 ENHRY and CDR2 SYGVKD. CDR3 sequence: CAINDRNEQFF. The DNA of the CDR3 is TGTGCCATCAACGACAGAAATGAGCAGTTCTTC.

This clonotype is a singleton in its sample. The chain couples TRBV3-1 to TRBJ2-3, with D hard to call. The CDR3 loop spans 13 amino acids. Germline V gene sequence: CDR1 LGHDT, CDR2 YNNKEL (reference sequence). Trimming removed 1 base from V and 3 bases from J, with 5 bases in between. The CDR3 DNA sequence: TGTGCCAGCAGCCAAGCACAGACAGATACGCAGTATTTT. Protein sequence: CASSQAQTDTQYF.

This chain connects TRBV5-1 to TRBJ2-3; no clear D gene. CDR3 length: 17 residues. Looked up from germline, CDR1 is SGHRS and CDR2 is YFSETQ. Deletions cut 2 bases from V and 3 bases from J, with 19 bases between. CDR3 in DNA: TGCGCCAGCAGCTTCCTCCCGGGTGGAGCCCCGACAGATACGCAGTATTTT. Amino acid sequence: CASSFLPGGAPTDTQYF.

This clonotype has only one observation. The chain employs TRBV27 and TRBJ2-3, with D possibly being TRBD1 (6 bases). Germline values: CDR1 MNHEY, CDR2 SMNVEV (reference sequence). V lost 5 bases and J lost 2, with 17 bases in between. The CDR3 totals 16 residues. CDR3 nucleotides: TGTGCCAGCAGTAATTTCCGGGACACAAACACAGATACGCAGTATTTT. This translates into CASSNFRDTNTDTQYF.

On this clonotype itself: The CDR3 does not close with the conserved phenylalanine or tryptophan, likely indicating a read error. The chain combines TRBV29-1 with TRBJ2-4, with 10 bases that match TRBD1. V trimming: 5 bases; J trimming: 8 bases; junction bases outside the gene matches: 3. CDR1 and CDR2 from the germline V gene are SQVTM and ANQGSEA. The CDR3 contains 12 residues. Written as DNA, the CDR3 is TGCAGCGTTAGGACAGGGGGAGACATTCAGTACCTC. This codes for CSVRTGGDIQYL.

The sample holds many counts of this clonotype. The chain employs TRBV20-1 and TRBJ2-1; 11 positions match TRBD2. The CDR3 totals 16 residues. Germline V gives CDR1 DFQATT, CDR2 SNEGSKA (reference sequence). Trimming removed 5 bases from V and 6 bases from J; junction bases left unmatched: 12. Here the CDR3 reads CSALRLAGTVSNEQFF. The CDR3 DNA sequence: TGCAGTGCTCTCCGACTAGCGGGAACGGTCAGCAATGAGCAGTTCTTC.

The chain carries TRBV20-1 and TRBJ2-7, with 13 nucleotides matching TRBD2. Trimming at V came to 3 bases and at J to 2 bases, leaving 10 bases not matched to a gene. This CDR3 is built from 17 residues. Germline V CDR1 and CDR2: DFQATT, SNEGSKA (reference sequence). The CDR3 region is CSASRGPGLAGPYEQYF. The CDR3 DNA is TGCAGTGCTAGCAGAGGACCGGGACTAGCGGGACCCTACGAGCAGTACTTC.

This clonotype has only one observation. The V call is TRBV5-1, the J call TRBJ2-4, with D perhaps matching TRBD2 (5 bases). Germline V gene data show CDR1 as SGHRS and CDR2 as YFSETQ. V lost 0 bases to trimming and J lost 5 bases, with 12 bases between them. The CDR3 runs to 15 residues. The CDR3 DNA reads as TGCGCCAGCAGCTTGGGCCGACTACGAGAAAACATTCAGTACTTC. Its protein product is CASSLGRLRENIQYF.

J is TRBJ2-7 and V is TRBV6-1, with D perhaps TRBD2 (5 bases). Germline V lookup: CDR1 MNHNS, CDR2 SASEGT. CDR3 length equals 15 residues. Trimming took 4 bases from V and 1 from J, leaving 14 bases between them. DNA for the CDR3: TGTGCCAGCAGTGGGACGGAGGTACGGTCCTACGAGCAGTACTTC. Translating gives CASSGTEVRSYEQYF.

This clonotype has more than one count but fewer than ten. V and J are TRBV20-1 and TRBJ1-1, with 10 bases lining up with TRBD1. The CDR3 totals 14 residues. Germline values: CDR1 DFQATT, CDR2 SNEGSKA (reference sequence). After removal of 2 bases from V and 3 bases from J, the junction contained 3 bases not matched to a gene. DNA for the CDR3: TGCAGTGCTAGATCCGGGACAGGGGACACTGAAGCTTTCTTT. It translates to CSARSGTGDTEAFF.

In its sample, this clonotype was seen a few times. The CDR3 DNA reads as TGCGCCAGCAGCCAACCTGGGACTAGCGGGAAGCTAAAGACCCAGTACTTC. It specifies CASSQPGTSGKLKTQYF. V and J are TRBV4-1 and TRBJ2-5, with TRBD2 identical over 13 bases. V lost 2 bases to trimming and J lost 6 bases; unmatched junction nucleotides: 9. CDR1 and CDR2 from the germline V gene are MGHRA and YSYEKL. This CDR3 is 17 amino acids long.

V and J are TRBV5-1 and TRBJ2-7; 11 bases are shared with TRBD1. Germline V CDR1 and CDR2: SGHRS, YFSETQ. J was trimmed by 6 bases and V by 7 bases; bases with no gene match: 6. There are 13 residues in the CDR3. The CDR3, as DNA: TGCGCCAGCGCGGGGGGGACAGGGGGCGAGCAGTACTTC. Its translation: CASAGGTGGEQYF.

This chain uses TRBV29-1 with TRBJ1-2; 9 bases are a match to TRBD1. Per germline, CDR1 SQVTM and CDR2 ANQGSEA. V was pared by 7 bases and J by 8 bases, with 5 bases of the junction left unmatched. There are 11 residues in the CDR3. CDR3 in DNA: TGCAGCGGCAGGACAGGGGAAGGCTACACCTTC. This encodes CSGRTGEGYTF.

The chain has TRBV20-1 and TRBJ2-7, with TRBD2 identical over 9 bases. Germline trimming cut 0 bases from V and 7 bases from J; bases unmatched to any gene: 7. The germline CDR1 and CDR2 sequences are DFQATT and SNEGSKA (reference sequence). This CDR3 comprises 14 residues. The DNA for the CDR3 is TGCAGTGCTAGAGATGCAGTGCTAGCGGGAGAGCAGTACTTC. Translating gives CSARDAVLAGEQYF.

The V and J genes are TRBV5-1 and TRBJ2-5, with 7 bases lining up with TRBD2. The J segment lost 2 bases and the V segment lost 4 bases, leaving 8 bases of the junction unmatched. CDR1 and CDR2 (germline): SGHRS, YFSETQ. This CDR3 is built from 15 residues. The CDR3 here is CASSPQGGVQETQYF. The CDR3 DNA follows: TGCGCCAGCAGCCCGCAGGGAGGGGTACAAGAGACCCAGTACTTC. The full variable domain, rest sourced from reference TRBV5-1 and TRBJ2-5, is KAGVTQTPRYLIKTRGQQVTLSCSPISGHRSVSWYQQTPGQGLQFLFEYFSETQRNKGNFPGRFSGRQFSNSRSEMNVSTLELGDSALYLCASSPQGGVQETQYFGPGTRLLVL.

This chain uses TRBV20-1 with TRBJ2-7; TRBD1 matches 9 bases. This CDR3 region has 16 residues. With V trimmed by 2 bases and J by 5 bases, 13 bases remained unmatched. CDR1 and CDR2 (germline): DFQATT, SNEGSKA (reference sequence). CDR3 nucleotide sequence: TGCAGTGCTAGAAGACTTGGACAGGGGATAAATAACGAGCAGTACTTC. Protein product: CSARRLGQGINNEQYF.

The chain recombines TRBV29-1 with TRBJ2-5; D is perhaps TRBD1 (5 bases). The CDR3 is 12 residues long. V lost 6 bases to trimming and J lost 5 bases, with 13 bases between them. Germline V CDR1 and CDR2: SQVTM, ANQGSEA. This chain's CDR3 is CSVADRRETQYF. The CDR3 DNA follows: TGCAGCGTCGCCGACAGAAGGGAGACCCAGTACTTC. Together with reference TRBV29-1 and TRBJ2-5, the CDR3 gives the full variable domain: SAVISQKPSRDICQRGTSLTIQCQVDSQVTMMFWYRQQPGQSLTLIATANQGSEATYESGFVIDKFPISRPNLTFSTLTVSNMSPEDSSIYLCSVADRRETQYFGPGTRLLVL.

The V gene is TRBV27, the J gene TRBJ2-5; 14 nucleotides line up with TRBD2. There are 19 residues in the CDR3. J lost 5 bases, V lost 5 bases, and 16 bases had no gene match. Germline CDR1 MNHEY, CDR2 SMNVEV (reference sequence). The CDR3 nucleotides read TGTGCCAGCAGTCACTTACCTCCCGGGACTAGCGGGAGAGGGGAGACCCAGTACTTC. This codes for CASSHLPPGTSGRGETQYF.

This chain links TRBV11-3 with TRBJ2-5, with D perhaps TRBD1 (5 bases). The DNA matches TRBJ2-7 better at its end, which makes the J call doubtful. The CDR3 length is 15 residues. Germline assignment: CDR1 SGHNT and CDR2 YENEEA. CDR3 nucleotides: TGTGCCAGCAGCCTAAGAGGACAATCGTCTTACGAGCAGTACTTC. Protein: CASSLRGQSSYEQYF.

This clonotype was seen more than once but under ten times. This sequence joins TRBV3-1 and TRBJ2-4; the D call may be TRBD1 or TRBD2 (5 bases each). This CDR3 region has 15 residues. Trimming left V 1 base short and J 7 bases short, with 14 bases between. Germline V gives CDR1 LGHDT, CDR2 YNNKEL (reference sequence). The chain's CDR3 is CASSQGDDRGNIQYF. The CDR3 coding sequence is TGTGCCAGCAGCCAAGGGGACGACCGAGGGAACATTCAGTACTTC.

This clonotype was counted a single time. This chain connects TRBV15 to TRBJ2-7; D remains ambiguous. This CDR3 has 16 residues. Trimming shortened V by 1 base and J by 1 base, and 14 bases separated the two germline ends. Germline CDR1 and CDR2: LNHNV and YYDKDF (reference sequence). The CDR3 reads CATSRGSYSPSYEQYF. The CDR3 DNA reads as TGTGCCACCAGCAGAGGATCTTACAGCCCGTCCTACGAGCAGTACTTC.

The chain joins TRBV20-1 to TRBJ2-1, with TRBD2 matching over 9 bases. Trimming cost V 0 bases and J 5 bases; bases outside gene matches: 5. The CDR3 is 15 amino acids. Germline V lookup: CDR1 DFQATT, CDR2 SNEGSKA (reference sequence). In DNA, the CDR3 is TGCAGTGCTAGAGACGTAGCGGGAGCCGACAATGAGCAGTTCTTC. It translates to CSARDVAGADNEQFF.